This entry is about one T cell receptor beta chain. Antigen: not known. Indicated time point: newly diagnosed GD, antithyroid drugs for less than 3 months. Researchers made the TCR library from RNA that was extracted from PBMCs. Patients with Graves' disease were diagnosed by American Thyroid Association guidelines. Assembly of TCR beta libraries relied on iRepertoire HTBI primers together with Arm-PCR of CDR3 regions. A single record per CDR3 protein comes from TCRdb applying MiXCR to the multiplex PCR reads. This table has approximately 300,000 distinct CDR3 sequences, 18% appearing once. This sample was taken from a study of regulatory T cells in long-lasting Graves disease. Points from the study as a whole: Whereas 1,000 or so public clonotypes were shared by new patients, persistent patients shared more, at 2,500 to 3,500. Reduced TCR diversity was observed in persistent Graves' patients versus newly diagnosed patients.

The source material was peripheral blood mononuclear cells (PBMCs), sampled at new diagnosis, from a patient treated with antithyroid drugs. This TCR derives from a female donor with Graves disease.

DNA of the CDR3: TGTGCCAGTAGTAAGCTAGCGGGCTACGAGCAGTACTTC. It encodes CASSKLAGYEQYF. The rearrangement links TRBV19 to TRBJ2-7; 8 bases are shared with TRBD2. The V gene's germline CDR1 is LNHDA and CDR2 SQIVND (reference sequence). The V gene end was trimmed by 4 bases and the J gene end by 3 bases; junction bases not matched to a gene: 2. This CDR3 is built from 13 residues. Looking up the rest from reference TRBV19 and TRBJ2-7 gives the full variable domain: DGGITQSPKYLFRKEGQNVTLSCEQNLNHDAMYWYRQDPGQGLRLIYYSQIVNDFQKGDIAEGYSVSREKKESFPLTVTSAQKNPTAFYLCASSKLAGYEQYFGPGTRLTVT.